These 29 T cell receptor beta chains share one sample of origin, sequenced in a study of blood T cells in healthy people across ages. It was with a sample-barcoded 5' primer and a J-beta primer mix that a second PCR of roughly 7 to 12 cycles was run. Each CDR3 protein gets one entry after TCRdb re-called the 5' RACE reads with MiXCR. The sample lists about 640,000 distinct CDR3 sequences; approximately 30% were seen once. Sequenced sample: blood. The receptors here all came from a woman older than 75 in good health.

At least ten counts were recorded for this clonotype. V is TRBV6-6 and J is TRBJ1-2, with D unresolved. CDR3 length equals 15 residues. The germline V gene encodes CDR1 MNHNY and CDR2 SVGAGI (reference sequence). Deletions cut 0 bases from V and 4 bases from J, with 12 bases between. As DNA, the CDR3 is TGTGCCAGCAGTTACTCGATGGGCAGCGGCTATGGCTACACCTTC. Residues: CASSYSMGSGYGYTF.

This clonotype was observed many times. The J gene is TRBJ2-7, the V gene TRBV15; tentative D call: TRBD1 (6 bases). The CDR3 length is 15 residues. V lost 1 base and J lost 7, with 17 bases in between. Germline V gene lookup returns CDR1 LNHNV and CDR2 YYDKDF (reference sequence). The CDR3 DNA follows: TGTGCCACCAGCAGAGGGGCAGGGGCTATAGGTGAGCAGTACTTC. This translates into CATSRGAGAIGEQYF.

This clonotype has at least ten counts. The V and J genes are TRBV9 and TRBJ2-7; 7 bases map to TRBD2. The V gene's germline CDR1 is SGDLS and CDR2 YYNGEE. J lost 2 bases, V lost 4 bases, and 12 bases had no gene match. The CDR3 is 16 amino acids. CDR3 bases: TGTGCCAGCAGCCTCTCCCCCTCGCGGGGGACCTACGAGCAGTACTTC. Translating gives CASSLSPSRGTYEQYF.

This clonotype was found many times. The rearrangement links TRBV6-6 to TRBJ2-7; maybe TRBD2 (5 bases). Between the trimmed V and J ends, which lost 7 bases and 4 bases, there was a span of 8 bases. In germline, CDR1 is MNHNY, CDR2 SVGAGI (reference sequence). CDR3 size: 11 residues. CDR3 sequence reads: CASTPGYEQYF. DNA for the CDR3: TGTGCCAGCACTCCGGGGTACGAGCAGTACTTC.

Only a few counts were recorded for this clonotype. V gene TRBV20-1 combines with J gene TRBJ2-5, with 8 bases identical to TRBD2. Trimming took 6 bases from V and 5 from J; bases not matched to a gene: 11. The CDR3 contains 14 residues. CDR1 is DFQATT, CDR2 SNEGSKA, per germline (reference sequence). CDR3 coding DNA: TGCAGTGCGCCGCTAGCGGGCAGGAGGGAGACCCAGTACTTC. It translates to CSAPLAGRRETQYF.

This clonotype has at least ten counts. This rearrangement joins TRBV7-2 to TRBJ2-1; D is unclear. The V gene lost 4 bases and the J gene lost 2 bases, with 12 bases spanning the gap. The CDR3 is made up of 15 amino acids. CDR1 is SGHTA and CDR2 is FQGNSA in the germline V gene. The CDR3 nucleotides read TGTGCCAGCAGCTCGGTGGGTAGTACCTACAATGAGCAGTTCTTC. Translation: CASSSVGSTYNEQFF.

The CDR3 loop reads CASSSDGALGRDNEQFF. CDR3 DNA: TGCGCCAGCAGCTCCGACGGGGCATTAGGGCGGGACAATGAGCAGTTCTTC. The J gene is TRBJ2-1, the V gene TRBV5-1; D may match TRBD1 or TRBD2 (5 bases each). The CDR3 has 17 amino acids. Looked up from germline, CDR1 is SGHRS and CDR2 is YFSETQ. V was trimmed by 3 bases and J by 5 bases, leaving 21 bases between them.

CDR3: CASSLAALANTGELFF. CDR3 sequence (DNA): TGTGCCAGCAGCTTAGCGGCCCTAGCGAACACCGGGGAGCTGTTTTTT. This chain joins TRBV7-2 and TRBJ2-2; D is uncertain. V lost 0 bases to trimming and J lost 0 bases, with 8 bases between them. Germline values: CDR1 SGHTA, CDR2 FQGNSA. This CDR3 is built from 16 residues.

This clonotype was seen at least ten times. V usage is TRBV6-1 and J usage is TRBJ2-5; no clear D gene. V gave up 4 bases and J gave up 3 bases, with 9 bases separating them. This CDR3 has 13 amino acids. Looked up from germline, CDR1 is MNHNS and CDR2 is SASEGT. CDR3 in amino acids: CASSGFTEETQYF. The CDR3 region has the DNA TGTGCCAGCAGTGGGTTTACGGAAGAGACCCAGTACTTC.

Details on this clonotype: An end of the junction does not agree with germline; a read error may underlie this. The DNA of the CDR3 is TGTGCCAGCAGTCCCTGGACAGAGAACGCTGAAGCTTTCTTT. It is translated as CASSPWTENAEAFF. The genes are TRBV6-5 and TRBJ1-1; possible D gene TRBD1, 6 bases. The CDR3 loop spans 14 amino acids. CDR1 and CDR2 from the germline V gene are MNHEY and SVGAGI.

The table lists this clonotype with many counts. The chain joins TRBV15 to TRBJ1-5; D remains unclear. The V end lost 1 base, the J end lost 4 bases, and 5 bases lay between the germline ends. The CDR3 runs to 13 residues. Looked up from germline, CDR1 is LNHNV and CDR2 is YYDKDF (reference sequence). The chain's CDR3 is CATSRGLNQPQHF. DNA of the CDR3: TGTGCCACCAGCAGAGGGTTAAATCAGCCCCAGCATTTT.

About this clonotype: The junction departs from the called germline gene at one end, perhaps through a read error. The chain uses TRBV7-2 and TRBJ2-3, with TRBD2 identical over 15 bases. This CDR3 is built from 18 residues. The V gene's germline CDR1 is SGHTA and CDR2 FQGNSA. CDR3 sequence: CAGSFGLAGGPSTDTQYF. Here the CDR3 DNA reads TGTGCCGGCAGCTTTGGACTAGCGGGGGGGCCGAGCACAGATACGCAGTATTTT.

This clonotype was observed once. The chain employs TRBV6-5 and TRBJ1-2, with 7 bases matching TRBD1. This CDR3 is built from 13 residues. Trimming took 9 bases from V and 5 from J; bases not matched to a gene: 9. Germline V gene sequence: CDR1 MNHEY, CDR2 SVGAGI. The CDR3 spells CARSRQGQYGYTF. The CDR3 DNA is TGTGCCAGGAGCCGACAGGGACAATATGGCTACACCTTC.

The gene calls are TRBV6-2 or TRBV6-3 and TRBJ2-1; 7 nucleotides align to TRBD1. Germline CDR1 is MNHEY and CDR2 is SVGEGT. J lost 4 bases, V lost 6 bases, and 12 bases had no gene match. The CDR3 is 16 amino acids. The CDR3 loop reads CASRNRDSLGYNEQFF. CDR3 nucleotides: TGTGCCAGCAGAAACCGGGACAGCCTCGGTTACAATGAGCAGTTCTTC.

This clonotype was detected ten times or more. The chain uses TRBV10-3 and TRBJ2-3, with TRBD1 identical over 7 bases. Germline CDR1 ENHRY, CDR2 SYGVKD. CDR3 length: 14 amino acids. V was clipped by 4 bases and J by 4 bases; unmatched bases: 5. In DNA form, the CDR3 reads TGTGCCATCAGTGCAGACAGGGTCGCAGATACGCAGTATTTT. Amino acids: CAISADRVADTQYF.

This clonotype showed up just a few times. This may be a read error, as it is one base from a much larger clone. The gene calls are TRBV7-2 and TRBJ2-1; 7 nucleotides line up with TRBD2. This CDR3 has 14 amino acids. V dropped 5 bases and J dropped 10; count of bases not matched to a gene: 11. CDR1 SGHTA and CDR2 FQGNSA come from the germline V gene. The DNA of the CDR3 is TGTGCCAGCAGCCCGACTAGCAGGAGTTACGAGCAGTTCTTC. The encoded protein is CASSPTSRSYEQFF.

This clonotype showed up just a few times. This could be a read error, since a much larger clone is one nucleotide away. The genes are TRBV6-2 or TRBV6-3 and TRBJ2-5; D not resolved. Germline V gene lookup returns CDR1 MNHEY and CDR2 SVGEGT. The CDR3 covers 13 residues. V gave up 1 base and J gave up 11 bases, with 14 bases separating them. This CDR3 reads CASSYLTYNEQYF. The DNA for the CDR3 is TGTGCCAGCAGTTACTTGACTTACAATGAGCAGTACTTC.

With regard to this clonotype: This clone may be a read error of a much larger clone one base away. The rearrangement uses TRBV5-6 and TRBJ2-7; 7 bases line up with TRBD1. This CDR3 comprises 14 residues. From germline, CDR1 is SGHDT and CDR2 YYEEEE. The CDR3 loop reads CASSSQGNSYGQYF. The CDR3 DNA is TGTGCCAGCAGCTCACAGGGGAACTCCTACGGGCAGTACTTC.

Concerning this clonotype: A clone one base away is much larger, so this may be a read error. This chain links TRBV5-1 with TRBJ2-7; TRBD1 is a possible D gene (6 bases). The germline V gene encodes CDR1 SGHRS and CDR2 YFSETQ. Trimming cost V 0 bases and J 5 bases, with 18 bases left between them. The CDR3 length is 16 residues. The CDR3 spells CASSLGPTGPTHEQYF. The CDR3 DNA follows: TGCGCCAGCAGCTTGGGCCCTACAGGGCCTACCCACGAGCAGTACTTC.

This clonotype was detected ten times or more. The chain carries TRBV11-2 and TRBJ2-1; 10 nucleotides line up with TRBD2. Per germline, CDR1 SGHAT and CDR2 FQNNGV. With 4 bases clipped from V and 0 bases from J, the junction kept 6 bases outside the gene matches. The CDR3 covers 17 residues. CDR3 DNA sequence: TGTGCCAGCAGCTCCTTTATAGCGGGGGGCTCCTACAATGAGCAGTTCTTC. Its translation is CASSSFIAGGSYNEQFF.

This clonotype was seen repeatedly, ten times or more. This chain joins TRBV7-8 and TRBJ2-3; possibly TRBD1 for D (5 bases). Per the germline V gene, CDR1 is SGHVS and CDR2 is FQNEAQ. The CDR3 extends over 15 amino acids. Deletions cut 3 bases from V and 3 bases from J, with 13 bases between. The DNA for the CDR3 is TGTGCCAGCAGCTTCTTAGGGGAAGGAACAGATACGCAGTATTTT. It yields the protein CASSFLGEGTDTQYF. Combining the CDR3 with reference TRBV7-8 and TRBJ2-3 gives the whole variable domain GAGVSQSPRYKVAKRGQDVALRCDPISGHVSLFWYQQALGQGPEFLTYFQNEAQLDKSGLPSDRFFAERPEGSVSTLKIQRTQQEDSAVYLCASSFLGEGTDTQYFGPGTRLTVL.

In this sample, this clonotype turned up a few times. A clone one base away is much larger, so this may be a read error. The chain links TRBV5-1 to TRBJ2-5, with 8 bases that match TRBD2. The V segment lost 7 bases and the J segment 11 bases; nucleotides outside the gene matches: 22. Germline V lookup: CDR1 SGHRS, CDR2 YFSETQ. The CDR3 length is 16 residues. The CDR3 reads CASCREGGLTYNEQYF. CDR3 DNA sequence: TGCGCCAGCTGCCGGGAGGGGGGGTTGACCTACAATGAGCAGTACTTC. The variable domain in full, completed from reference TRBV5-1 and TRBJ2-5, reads KAGVTQTPRYLIKTRGQQVTLSCSPISGHRSVSWYQQTPGQGLQFLFEYFSETQRNKGNFPGRFSGRQFSNSRSEMNVSTLELGDSALYLCASCREGGLTYNEQYFGPGTRLLVL.

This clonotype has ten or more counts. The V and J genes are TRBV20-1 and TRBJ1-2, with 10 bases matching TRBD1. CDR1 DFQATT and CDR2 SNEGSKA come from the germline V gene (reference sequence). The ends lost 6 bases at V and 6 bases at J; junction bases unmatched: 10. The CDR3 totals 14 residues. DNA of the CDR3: TGCAGTGCAGCGACCGGGACAGGGGATAATGGCTACACCTTC. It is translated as CSAATGTGDNGYTF.

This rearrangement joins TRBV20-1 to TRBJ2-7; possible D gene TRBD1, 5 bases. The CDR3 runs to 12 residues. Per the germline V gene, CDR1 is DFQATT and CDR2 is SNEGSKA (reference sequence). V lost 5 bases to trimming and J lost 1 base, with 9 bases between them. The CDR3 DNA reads TGCAGTGCTGAAAGGGGTTCCTACGAGCAGTACTTC. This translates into CSAERGSYEQYF.

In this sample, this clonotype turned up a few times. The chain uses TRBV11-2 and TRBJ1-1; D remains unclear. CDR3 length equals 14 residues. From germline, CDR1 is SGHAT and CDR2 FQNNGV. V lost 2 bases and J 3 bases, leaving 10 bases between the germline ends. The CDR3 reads CASSLNGVDTEAFF. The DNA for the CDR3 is TGTGCCAGCAGCTTAAACGGAGTCGACACTGAAGCTTTCTTT.

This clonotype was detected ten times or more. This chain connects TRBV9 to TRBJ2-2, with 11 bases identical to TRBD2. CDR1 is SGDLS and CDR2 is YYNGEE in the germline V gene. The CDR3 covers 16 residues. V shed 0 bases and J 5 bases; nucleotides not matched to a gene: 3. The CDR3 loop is CASSVVTSGGTGELFF. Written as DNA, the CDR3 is TGTGCCAGCAGCGTAGTCACTAGCGGGGGTACCGGGGAGCTGTTTTTT.

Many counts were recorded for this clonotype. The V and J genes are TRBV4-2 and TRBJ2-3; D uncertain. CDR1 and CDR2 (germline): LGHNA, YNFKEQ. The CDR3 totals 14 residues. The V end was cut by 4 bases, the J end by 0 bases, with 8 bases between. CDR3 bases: TGTGCCAGCAGCCCCCGGTTCAGCACAGATACGCAGTATTTT. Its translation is CASSPRFSTDTQYF.

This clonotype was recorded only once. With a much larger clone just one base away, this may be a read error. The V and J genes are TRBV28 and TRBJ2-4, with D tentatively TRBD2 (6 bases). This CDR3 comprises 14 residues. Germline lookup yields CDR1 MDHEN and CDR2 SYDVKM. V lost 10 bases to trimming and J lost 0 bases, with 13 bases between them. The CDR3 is CATRRELAKNIQYF. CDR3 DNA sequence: TGTGCCACCAGACGGGAGTTAGCCAAAAACATTCAGTACTTC.

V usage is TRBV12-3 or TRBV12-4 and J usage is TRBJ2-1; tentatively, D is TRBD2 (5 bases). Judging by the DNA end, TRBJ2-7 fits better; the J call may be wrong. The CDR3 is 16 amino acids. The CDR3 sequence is CASRPLSGSSYNEQYF. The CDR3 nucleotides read TGTGCCAGCAGACCTTTGTCGGGGAGCTCCTACAATGAGCAGTACTTC.